This record looks at one T cell receptor beta chain sequence and its context. As yet, its antigen is unknown. 5' RACE that incorporated UMI labels was used to prepare the TRB cDNA libraries. TCRdb reanalyzed the 5' RACE reads and collapses them to one entry per CDR3 protein, without DNA. The sample table includes about 81,000 distinct CDR3 sequences. The authors gated naive CD8+ T cells as CD45RO-CCR7+CD27+CD95-. The data belong to a study of CXCR3-negative and CXCR3-positive naive CD8 T cells. Germline lookup yields CDR1 MDHEN and CDR2 SYDVKM. CDR3 length equals 15 residues. Study-wide results and limits: No difference in surface CD5 was seen between naive subsets, and TCR strength was inferred from TRB CDR3 properties.

Input material: naive CXCR3- CD8+ T cells from blood. Subset: CD45RO-CCR7+CD27+CD95- naive CD8+ T cells lacking CXCR3 (TNR3-). The source is a human donor in good health. Some clones in this sample may be carry-over from other donors' samples. The chain couples TRBV28 to TRBJ2-7; checking the TCRdb D call of TRBD2 is not possible without DNA. This CDR3 is CASSLLGTRISEQYF.